This T cell receptor (beta chain) came from a study of shared clonotypes between healthy human individuals. For this clone: Antigen specificity is unknown.

Method: immunoSEQ multiplex PCR; TCRdb's copy keeps in-frame clones and lacks some. Of more than 550,000 clones listed, about 92% are singletons. Germline CDR1 is MNHEY and CDR2 is SVGAGI. V shed 7 bases, J shed 4 bases, and the junction held 9 bases outside the gene matches. This CDR3 region has 15 residues. Study findings and constraints: Non-shared clonotypes had lower generation probabilities than clonotypes shared by all four sorted-subset donors.

Naive CD8 cells comprised CD45RO-negative, CCR7-positively selected cells, excluding terminally differentiated effector memory CD45RA+ cells. The J gene is TRBJ2-3, the V gene TRBV6-5; 9 bases are a match to TRBD2. Sequencing was performed on naive CD8+ T cells sorted from blood. This TCR derives from a man aged 30 to 45 in good health. The CDR3 DNA reads TGTGCCAGCACCATTAGCGGGAGCCTCGCAGATACGCAGTATTTT. This gives the protein CASTISGSLADTQYF.